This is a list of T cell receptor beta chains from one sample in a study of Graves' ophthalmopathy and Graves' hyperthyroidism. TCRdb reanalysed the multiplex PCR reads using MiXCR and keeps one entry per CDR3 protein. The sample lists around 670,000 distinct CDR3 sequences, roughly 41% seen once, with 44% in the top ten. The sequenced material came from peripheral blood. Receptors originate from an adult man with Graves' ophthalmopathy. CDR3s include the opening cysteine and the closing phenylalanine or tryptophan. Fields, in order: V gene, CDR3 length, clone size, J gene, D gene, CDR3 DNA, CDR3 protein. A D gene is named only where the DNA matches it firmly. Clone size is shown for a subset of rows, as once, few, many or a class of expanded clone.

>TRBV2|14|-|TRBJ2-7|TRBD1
TGTGCCAGCAGCAACAACAGGGGATTCTACGAGCAGTACTTC
CASSNNRGFYEQYF
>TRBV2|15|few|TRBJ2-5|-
TGTGCCAGCAGTGGGCAGGGTGTCGGCCAAGAGACCCAGTACTTC
CASSGQGVGQETQYF
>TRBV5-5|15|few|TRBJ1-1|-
TGTGCCAGCAGCTTGACGGTTGGCATGAACACTGAAGCTTTCTTT
CASSLTVGMNTEAFF
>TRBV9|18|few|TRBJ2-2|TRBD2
TGTGCCAGCAGCGTAGGACCCGGCGGGGGGGCGAACACCGGGGAGCTGTTTTTT
CASSVGPGGGANTGELFF
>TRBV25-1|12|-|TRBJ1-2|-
TGTGCCAGCAGGGCCCCCTACTATGGCTACACCTTC
CASRAPYYGYTF
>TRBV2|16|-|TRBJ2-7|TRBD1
TGTGCCAGCAGTTCAGGCGGGCCGGGACAGCCCTACGAGCAGTACTTC
CASSSGGPGQPYEQYF
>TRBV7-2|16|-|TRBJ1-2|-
TGTGCCAGCAGCTTAGCTCCGGGGACGGCTAACTATGGCTACACCTTC
CASSLAPGTANYGYTF
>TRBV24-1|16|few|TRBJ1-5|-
TGTGCCAGCAGCCCCGGGACACTGGCTCTCCGTCAGCCCCAGCATTTT
CASSPGTLALRQPQHF
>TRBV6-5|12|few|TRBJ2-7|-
TGTGCCAGCAGGACCTTATCCTACGAGCAGTACTTC
CASRTLSYEQYF
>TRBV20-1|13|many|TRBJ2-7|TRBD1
TGCAGTGCTGCTCAGGGGGCTAAAGTCGAGCAGTACTTC
CSAAQGAKVEQYF
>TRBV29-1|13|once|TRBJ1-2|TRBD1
TGCAGCGTTGGCGGACAGGGAATTGATGGCTACACCTTC
CSVGGQGIDGYTF
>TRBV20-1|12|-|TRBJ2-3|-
TGCAGTGCTCGAGGCCGAGCAGATACGCAGTATTTT
CSARGRADTQYF
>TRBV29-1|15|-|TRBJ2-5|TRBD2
TGCAGCGTAGGTGCACTAGCGGGGGGCCGAGATACCCAGTACTTC
CSVGALAGGRDTQYF
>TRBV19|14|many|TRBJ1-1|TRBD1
TGTGCCAGTACCCGGACAGGGATGAACACTGAAGCTTTCTTT
CASTRTGMNTEAFF
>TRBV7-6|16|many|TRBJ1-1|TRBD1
TGTGCCAGCAGCCAACCGCCCCGACAGGGGAACACTGAAGCTTTCTTT
CASSQPPRQGNTEAFF
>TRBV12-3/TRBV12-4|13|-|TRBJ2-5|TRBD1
TGTGCCAGCAGGGCGACAGGGGGGGAGACCCAGTACTTC
CASRATGGETQYF
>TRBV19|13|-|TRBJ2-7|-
TGTGCCAGTAGTAACCAGGGCCTGTACGAGCAGTACTTC
CASSNQGLYEQYF
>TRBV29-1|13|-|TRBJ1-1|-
TGCAGCGTTGATGGCGGGGATGACGGTGAAGCTTTCTTT
CSVDGGDDGEAFF
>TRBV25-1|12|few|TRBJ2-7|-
TGTGCCAGCAGTTTTGCGTTCTACGAGCAGTACTTC
CASSFAFYEQYF
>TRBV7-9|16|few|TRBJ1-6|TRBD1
TGTGCCAGCAGTTACTCGACGGGACAGCCGAATTCACCCCTCCACTTT
CASSYSTGQPNSPLHF
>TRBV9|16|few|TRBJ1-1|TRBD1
TGTGCCAGCAGCCTTGGACAGGGGGCCGTGAACACTGAAGCTTTCTTT
CASSLGQGAVNTEAFF
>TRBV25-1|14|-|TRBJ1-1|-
TGTGCCAGCAGCCGGGGGGGACCTAACACTGAAGCTTTCTTT
CASSRGGPNTEAFF
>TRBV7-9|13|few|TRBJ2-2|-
TGTGCCAGCAGCTTAACTTGGACCGGGGAGCTGTTTTTT
CASSLTWTGELFF
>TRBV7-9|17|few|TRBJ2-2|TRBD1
TGTGCCAGCAGCTCCAGGGAGGCAGGGGGCAACACCGGGGAGCTGTTTTTT
CASSSREAGGNTGELFF
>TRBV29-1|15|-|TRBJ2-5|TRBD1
TGCAGCGTCTACGGACAGGGGGCCGTGATAGAGACCCAGTACTTC
CSVYGQGAVIETQYF
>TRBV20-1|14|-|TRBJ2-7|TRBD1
TGCAGTGCTAGATCGTCGACAGGGCCCTACGAGCAGTACTTC
CSARSSTGPYEQYF
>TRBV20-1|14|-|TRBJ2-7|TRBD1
TGCAGTGCTAGAGCCAGGGGGCTTCTCTACGAGCAGTACTTC
CSARARGLLYEQYF
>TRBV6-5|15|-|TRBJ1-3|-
TGTGCCAGCAGTTCGGACAGTCCCTCTGGAAACACCATATATTTT
CASSSDSPSGNTIYF
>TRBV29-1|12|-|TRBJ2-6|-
TGCAGCTTGGGGGCTGGGGCCAACGTCCTGACTTTC
CSLGAGANVLTF
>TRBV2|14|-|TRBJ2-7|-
TGTGCCAGCAGTTACTCTTCGTTTTCCTACGAGCAGTACTTC
CASSYSSFSYEQYF
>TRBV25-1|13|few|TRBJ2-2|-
TGTGCCAGCAATGAGGGGTTGGCCGGGGAGCTGTTTTTT
CASNEGLAGELFF
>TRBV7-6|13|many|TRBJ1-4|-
TGTGCCAGCAGCTGGGGGACTAATGAAAAACTGTTTTTT
CASSWGTNEKLFF
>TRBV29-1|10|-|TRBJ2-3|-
TGCAGCGTTGTACCAGATACGCAGTATTTT
CSVVPDTQYF
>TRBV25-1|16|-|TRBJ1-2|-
TGTGCCAGCAGTATCTTGACAGGACGGGGGTTTGCTGGCTACACCTTC
CASSILTGRGFAGYTF
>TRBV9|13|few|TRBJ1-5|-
TGTGCCAGCAGCGGGGCCGACCGGGGACCCCAGCATTTT
CASSGADRGPQHF
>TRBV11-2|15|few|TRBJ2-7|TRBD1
TGCGCCAGCAGCCAAGATCCGGGACAGAGCTACGAGCAGTACTTC
CASSQDPGQSYEQYF
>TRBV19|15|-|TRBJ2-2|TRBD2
TGTGCCAGTAGTCTCCTAGCGGGAGCTGGCGGGGAGCTGTTTTTT
CASSLLAGAGGELFF
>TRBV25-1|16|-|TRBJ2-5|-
TGTGCCAGCAGTGCTAGTTTGGGCTCTAGTAAGGAGACCCAGTACTTC
CASSASLGSSKETQYF
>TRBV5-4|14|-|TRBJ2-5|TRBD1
TGTGCCAGCAGCGGGACAGGGGAAGCGGAGACCCAGTACTTC
CASSGTGEAETQYF
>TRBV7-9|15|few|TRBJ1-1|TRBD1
TGTGCCAGCAGTCCCCGGACAGGAGTGAACACTGAAGCTTTCTTT
CASSPRTGVNTEAFF
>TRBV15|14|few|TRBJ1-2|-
TGTGCCACCAGCACAGGAGGGGCAGCCTATGGCTACACCTTC
CATSTGGAAYGYTF
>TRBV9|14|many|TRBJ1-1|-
TGTGCCAGCAGCGTAGCTTGGGTGGGCACTGAAGCTTTCTTT
CASSVAWVGTEAFF
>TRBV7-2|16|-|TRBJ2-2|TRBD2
TGTGCCAGCAGCCAGCGACTTAGCGGGAGAACCGGGGAGCTGTTTTTT
CASSQRLSGRTGELFF
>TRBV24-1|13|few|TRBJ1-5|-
TGTGCCAGCAGTAACACAGGCAATCAGCCCCAGCATTTT
CASSNTGNQPQHF